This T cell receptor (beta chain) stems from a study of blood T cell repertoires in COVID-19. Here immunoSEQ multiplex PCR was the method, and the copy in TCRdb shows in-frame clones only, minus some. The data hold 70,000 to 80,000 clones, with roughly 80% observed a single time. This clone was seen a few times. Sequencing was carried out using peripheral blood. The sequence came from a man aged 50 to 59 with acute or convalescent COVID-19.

As DNA, the CDR3 is TGTGCCAGCAGCTTAGGACAGGGGCAGACCTACGAGCAGTACTTC. Translated, it gives CASSLGQGQTYEQYF. The gene calls are TRBV7-9 and TRBJ2-7; 8 nucleotides line up with TRBD1. Germline V CDR1 and CDR2: SEHNR, FQNEAQ (reference sequence). The trim removed 1 base at V and 2 bases at J, leaving 4 bases unmatched. The CDR3 extends over 15 amino acids.